Below, 9 T cell receptor beta chains from the same sample are listed, as sequenced in a study of T cell changes during pregnancy in multiple sclerosis (dated by TCRdb to the late 2010s). Libraries came from the immunoSEQ multiplex PCR assay. As stored in TCRdb, this immuneACCESS dataset retains in-frame rearrangements with V and J assigned. A fraction of the clones does not appear; measured against another copy, unresolved V genes explain less than half of the discrepancy, and the remainder lacks a known reason. The sample table shows around 60,000 clones, and about 90% are seen once. The biggest ten clones account for about 0.5% of the sample. Here the sequenced sample was CD4+ T cells from peripheral blood mononuclear cells, taken after pregnancy. The receptors shown here come from a female donor in good health, enrolled as a control in a pregnancy study.

The genes are TRBV18 and TRBJ2-5; no firm D call. Per the germline V gene, CDR1 is KGHSH and CDR2 is LQKENI. The CDR3 has 11 residues. Trimming removed 6 bases at V and 4 bases at J, with 6 bases between. The DNA for the CDR3 is TGTGCCAGCTCGCGAACAGAGACCCAGTACTTC. It yields the protein CASSRTETQYF.

This chain uses TRBV5-1 with TRBJ1-1; no clear D. Germline V lookup: CDR1 SGHRS, CDR2 YFSETQ. The CDR3 is 12 residues long. V gave up 0 bases and J gave up 7 bases, with 7 bases separating them. The DNA of the CDR3 is TGCGCCAGCAGCTTGGGGGCGGGTGAAGCTTTCTTT. Protein: CASSLGAGEAFF.

The rearrangement uses TRBV21-1 and TRBJ2-4; the table's TRBD1 call for D was not verified on the DNA. TRBV21-1 is designated a pseudogene. The CDR3 covers 10 residues. The CDR3 DNA is TGTGCCAGCAGCAAAGCCCAGGAAGCCTTC. This encodes CASSKAQEAF.

The CDR3 bases are TGCGCCAGCAGCTTGGGCCCTAGCTCCTACAATGAGCAGTTCTTC. As protein: CASSLGPSSYNEQFF. J is TRBJ2-1 and V is TRBV5-1, with no clear D. Deletions cut 0 bases from V and 0 bases from J, with 7 bases between. This CDR3 comprises 15 residues. Germline-derived CDR1 and CDR2 are SGHRS and YFSETQ.

J is TRBJ1-2 and V is TRBV30, with no clear D. The V and J ends lost 1 base and 5 bases respectively, with 11 bases between them. Per the germline V gene, CDR1 is GTSNPN and CDR2 is SVGIG (reference sequence). The CDR3 has 13 amino acids. CDR3 in amino acids: CAWSELDIYGYTF. The CDR3, as DNA: TGTGCCTGGAGTGAGTTAGACATTTATGGCTACACCTTC.

In its sample, this clone was seen once. This chain links TRBV7-9 with TRBJ1-4; 9 nucleotides line up with TRBD1. Germline CDR1 SEHNR, CDR2 FQNEAQ (reference sequence). The V gene end was trimmed by 4 bases and the J gene end by 7 bases; junction bases not matched to a gene: 16. The CDR3 runs to 18 residues. The CDR3 spells CASSSGLGQGPGSEKLFF. The CDR3 bases are TGTGCCAGCAGCTCCGGATTGGGACAGGGCCCTGGAAGTGAAAAACTGTTTTTT.

This clone was detected once. In DNA, the CDR3 is TGTGCCAGCAGTGAAAGCGGGGGGGCGAAGTACGATGGCTACACCTTC. It codes for CASSESGGAKYDGYTF. V is TRBV25-1 and J is TRBJ1-2, with D perhaps TRBD1 (6 bases). CDR3 length equals 16 residues. V was pared by 2 bases and J by 6 bases, with 19 bases between. Germline CDR1 MGHDK, CDR2 SYGVNS.

J is TRBJ1-5 and V is TRBV6-6; perhaps TRBD1 as D (5 bases). Trimming removed 10 bases at V and 1 base at J, with 8 bases between. Germline CDR1 and CDR2: MNHNY and SVGAGI (reference sequence). The CDR3 has 12 residues. In nucleotides, the CDR3 is TGTGCCATCAGACAGAGCAATCAGCCCCAGCATTTT. Translated: CAIRQSNQPQHF.

This chain uses TRBV7-9 with TRBJ1-1, with a tentative D call TRBD1 (5 bases). Germline assignment: CDR1 SEHNR and CDR2 FQNEAQ (reference sequence). The CDR3 extends over 16 amino acids. Trimming took 3 bases from V and 1 from J, leaving 15 bases between them. CDR3 sequence reads: CASSFRGGRENTEAFF. CDR3 nucleotides: TGTGCCAGCAGCTTTCGCGGGGGTAGGGAGAACACTGAAGCTTTCTTT. The variable domain in full, completed from reference TRBV7-9 and TRBJ1-1, reads DTGVSQNPRHKITKRGQNVTFRCDPISEHNRLYWYRQTLGQGPEFLTYFQNEAQLEKSRLLSDRFSAERPKGSFSTLEIQRTEQGDSAMYLCASSFRGGRENTEAFFGQGTRLTVV.